This T cell receptor (beta chain) was identified in a study of CD8+ T cells in alopecia areata. Sequencing relied on a cDNA template that was reverse transcribed from extracted RNA. Profiled with immunoSEQ multiplex PCR; TCRdb holds only in-frame clones, not every one. The table lists approximately 180,000 clones, approximately 57% of them singletons, with approximately 0.93% in the top ten. Study-wide results and caveats: Numerous expanded lesional clones remained in scalp and blood during tofacitinib. Higher clonality than in normal scalp was seen in lesional scalp, especially alopecia totalis/universalis.

Treatment reported: oral pan-JAK inhibitor, 5-10 mg twice daily. The table lists this clone with a few counts. Antigen: not known. This material consisted of CD4+ T cells sorted from blood, taken at week 24, from a patient treated with tofacitinib. The receptor was derived from a human donor with alopecia areata.

CDR3 residues: CASSQGTSEYNEQFF. The CDR3 DNA follows: TGCGCCAGCAGCCAAGGGACTAGCGAGTACAATGAGCAGTTCTTC. The chain uses TRBV4-3 and TRBJ2-1; 9 bases are shared with TRBD2. This CDR3 is built from 15 residues. J was trimmed by 4 bases and V by 1 base; bases with no gene match: 2. Germline CDR1 is LGHNA and CDR2 is YSLEER.